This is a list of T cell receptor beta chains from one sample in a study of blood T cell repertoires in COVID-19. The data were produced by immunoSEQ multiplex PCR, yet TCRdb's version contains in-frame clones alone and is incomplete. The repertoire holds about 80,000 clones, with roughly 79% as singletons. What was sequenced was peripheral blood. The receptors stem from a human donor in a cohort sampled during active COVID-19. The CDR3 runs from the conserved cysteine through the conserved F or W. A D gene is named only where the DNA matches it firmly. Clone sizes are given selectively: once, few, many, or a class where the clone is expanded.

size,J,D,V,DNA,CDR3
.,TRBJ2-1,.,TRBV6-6,TGTGCCAGCAGCGGAGGACTATTAAATGAGCAGTTCTTC,CASSGGLLNEQFF
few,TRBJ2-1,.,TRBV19,TGTGCCAGTAGTATGGGAGGCGCGTACTCCTACAATGAGCAGTTCTTC,CASSMGGAYSYNEQFF
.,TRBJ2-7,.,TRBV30,TGTGCCTGGAACAGGGACTACTACGAGCAGTACTTC,CAWNRDYYEQYF
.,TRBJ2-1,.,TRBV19,TGTGCCAGTACCCTGGAAAGCGGGCAGAGGAATGAGCAGTTCTTC,CASTLESGQRNEQFF
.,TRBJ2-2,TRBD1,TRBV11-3,TGTGCCAGCAGCGCGGGGGACAGGGGGTATTGGGCCGGGGAGCTGTTTTTT,CASSAGDRGYWAGELFF
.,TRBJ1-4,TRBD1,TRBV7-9,TGTGCCAGCAGCTCGGACAGGGCATATAATGAAAAACTGTTTTTT,CASSSDRAYNEKLFF
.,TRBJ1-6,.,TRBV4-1,TGCGCCAGCAGCCAACCGACGACGGGATGGGGTTCACCCCTCCACTTT,CASSQPTTGWGSPLHF
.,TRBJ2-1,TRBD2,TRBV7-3,TGTGCCAGCAGCCCGGTCGGGGGGGGTTCCTACAATGAGCAGTTCTTC,CASSPVGGGSYNEQFF
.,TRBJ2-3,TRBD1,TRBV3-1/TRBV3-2,TGTGCCAGCAGCCAGCAGGACAGGGACCCTACGCAGTATTTT,CASSQQDRDPTQYF
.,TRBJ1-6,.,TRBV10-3,TGTGCCATCAGCGGGTCAAAGATCCTTCGTAATTCACCCCTCCACTTT,CAISGSKILRNSPLHF
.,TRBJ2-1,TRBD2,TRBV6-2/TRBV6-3,TGTGCCAGCAGTTACCCCGGGACTAGGGACAATGAGCAGTTCTTC,CASSYPGTRDNEQFF
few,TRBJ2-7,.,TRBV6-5,TGTGCCACCCTTCGCTACGAGCAGTACTTC,CATLRYEQYF